The 26 T cell receptor beta chains reported below all come from one sample, sequenced in a study of T cells after yellow fever vaccination. A single record per CDR3 protein comes from TCRdb applying MiXCR to the 5' RACE reads. The data contain 100,000 to 150,000 distinct CDR3 sequences, nearly 15% of them singletons. The sequences come from CD8+ T cells sorted from PBMCs, collected 5 days after the yellow fever booster vaccination. These receptors all stem from a man between 18 and 35 years old who received the YFV17D yellow fever vaccine.

This clonotype was recorded many times. This chain uses TRBV5-1 with TRBJ2-3, with a possible D match to TRBD1 (6 bases). V was clipped by 1 base and J by 3 bases, with 9 bases between them. CDR3 size: 14 residues. Germline values: CDR1 SGHRS, CDR2 YFSETQ. The CDR3 DNA reads as TGCGCCAGCAGCTTGTGGGGGCCTACAGATACGCAGTATTTT. Residues: CASSLWGPTDTQYF.

V gene TRBV6-5 combines with J gene TRBJ2-1; either TRBD1 or TRBD2 may fit D (5 bases each). The CDR3 sequence is 13 residues long. With 2 bases removed from V and 9 bases from J, the gap between germline ends came to 11 bases. The germline V gene encodes CDR1 MNHEY and CDR2 SVGAGI. CDR3: CASSYGTVSEQFF. The CDR3 DNA follows: TGTGCCAGCAGTTACGGGACGGTATCTGAGCAGTTCTTC.

This clonotype was detected a few times. The chain has TRBV27 and TRBJ1-1, with D unresolved. Germline V gives CDR1 MNHEY, CDR2 SMNVEV (reference sequence). This CDR3 region has 13 residues. Trimming shortened V by 7 bases and J by 8 bases, and 17 bases separated the two germline ends. The CDR3 DNA sequence: TGTGCCAGCAAGCCAGGTTACTGGGAGGAAGCTTTCTTT. This codes for CASKPGYWEEAFF.

The chain carries TRBV5-1 and TRBJ2-7; tentative D call: TRBD1 (6 bases). The V end was cut by 2 bases, the J end by 3 bases, with 12 bases between. This CDR3 spans 14 amino acids. CDR1 is SGHRS and CDR2 is YFSETQ in the germline V gene. CDR3 sequence (DNA): TGCGCCAGCAGCTTAAAGGGGGAGCGCTACGAGCAGTACTTC. Its protein is CASSLKGERYEQYF.

The J gene is TRBJ2-3, the V gene TRBV6-6; 10 positions agree with TRBD1. V was clipped by 5 bases and J by 5 bases; unmatched bases: 13. The CDR3 has 17 amino acids. Germline values: CDR1 MNHNY, CDR2 SVGAGI (reference sequence). The DNA for the CDR3 is TGTGCCAGCAGTCTTCTCGGGACAGGGGCCCCCAAAGATACGCAGTATTTT. Protein product: CASSLLGTGAPKDTQYF.

The chain joins TRBV6-1 to TRBJ1-5; D may be TRBD1 (6 bases). The CDR3 totals 14 residues. Germline CDR1 and CDR2: MNHNS and SASEGT. Between the trimmed V and J ends, which lost 7 bases and 5 bases, there was a span of 15 bases. CDR3 in amino acids: CASTHHRVDQPQHF. CDR3 DNA sequence: TGTGCCAGCACGCATCACAGGGTGGATCAGCCCCAGCATTTT.

This clonotype was detected only a few times. The rearrangement joins TRBV4-3 to TRBJ2-3; tentatively, D is TRBD2 (6 bases). Per the germline V gene, CDR1 is LGHNA and CDR2 is YSLEER. The V and J ends lost 1 base and 4 bases respectively, with 24 bases between them. CDR3 length equals 19 residues. The CDR3 loop reads CASSQVWPQLAFNADTQYF. The CDR3 bases are TGCGCCAGCAGCCAAGTTTGGCCCCAACTAGCCTTTAACGCAGATACGCAGTATTTT.

A remark on this clonotype: A read error may explain this, as a much larger clone is one base away. This chain uses TRBV20-1 with TRBJ2-6; D tentatively fits TRBD1 or TRBD2 (5 bases each). The CDR3 runs 17 residues. The germline V gene has CDR1 DFQATT and CDR2 SNEGSKA (reference sequence). CDR3 nucleotides: TGCAGTGCTAGGTCGGGACGGCGCGAGTCTGGGGCCAACGCCCTGACTTTC. Translated, it gives CSARSGRRESGANALTF.

The chain is built from TRBV7-3 and TRBJ2-1; 7 bases match TRBD1. Germline V lookup: CDR1 SGHTA, CDR2 FQGTGA. Trimming took 4 bases from V and 0 from J; bases not matched to a gene: 6. The CDR3 contains 16 residues. This CDR3 is CASSSPGQSSYNEQFF. The DNA for the CDR3 is TGTGCCAGCAGCTCCCCGGGACAGAGCTCCTACAATGAGCAGTTCTTC.

The chain recombines TRBV5-1 with TRBJ2-7; 13 bases agree with TRBD2. V lost 4 bases, J lost 3 bases, and 7 bases stayed unmatched. The V gene's germline CDR1 is SGHRS and CDR2 YFSETQ. The CDR3 contains 16 residues. The CDR3 nucleotides are TGCGCCAGCAGCATCCGGACTAGCGGGGGCTTCTACGAGCAGTACTTC. Protein product: CASSIRTSGGFYEQYF.

This clonotype was observed at least ten times. The chain couples TRBV7-2 to TRBJ2-1, with TRBD1 matching over 7 bases. The CDR3 consists of 16 residues. With 4 bases clipped from V and 0 bases from J, the junction kept 6 bases outside the gene matches. Germline lookup yields CDR1 SGHTA and CDR2 FQGNSA. The CDR3 sequence is CASSWDSRNSYNEQFF. The CDR3 DNA reads as TGTGCCAGCAGCTGGGACAGTAGAAACTCCTACAATGAGCAGTTCTTC. Drawing the rest from reference TRBV7-2 and TRBJ2-1, the complete variable domain is GAGVSQSPSNKVTEKGKDVELRCDPISGHTALYWYRQSLGQGLEFLIYFQGNSAPDKSGLPSDRFSAERTGGSVSTLTIQRTQQEDSAVYLCASSWDSRNSYNEQFFGPGTRLTVL.

The rearrangement joins TRBV27 to TRBJ2-5, with TRBD1 matching over 10 bases. Germline loops: CDR1 MNHEY, CDR2 SMNVEV (reference sequence). The V gene end was trimmed by 5 bases and the J gene end by 1 base; junction bases not matched to a gene: 4. The CDR3 length is 15 residues. The CDR3 coding sequence is TGTGCCAGCAGTGTCGGGACAGGGGCCCAAGAGACCCAGTACTTC. It translates to CASSVGTGAQETQYF.

This CDR3 is CASSPSRRGNTGELFF. The CDR3 DNA follows: TGTGCCAGCAGCCCTAGTAGAAGGGGGAACACCGGGGAGCTGTTTTTT. The chain joins TRBV6-2 or TRBV6-3 to TRBJ2-2; possibly TRBD1 for D (5 bases). The CDR3 runs 16 residues. Looked up from germline, CDR1 is MNHEY and CDR2 is SVGEGT. V was cut by 6 bases and J by 1 base, with 15 bases left in between.

The chain carries TRBV29-1 and TRBJ2-3, with a tentative D call TRBD1 (7 bases). V lost 3 bases to trimming and J lost 4 bases, with 23 bases between them. The CDR3 is 17 amino acids. Germline CDR1 SQVTM, CDR2 ANQGSEA. CDR3: CSVERDSITYRADTQYF. CDR3 in DNA: TGCAGCGTTGAGCGGGACAGCATAACCTATAGGGCAGATACGCAGTATTTT.

The genes are TRBV11-2 and TRBJ2-1; the match to TRBD1 covers 8 bases. Losses at the gene ends were 5 bases for V and 14 bases for J; bases not matched to a gene: 17. The CDR3 loop spans 15 amino acids. Germline CDR1 is SGHAT and CDR2 is FQNNGV. CDR3: CASSVTGTGIPYEFF. The DNA for the CDR3 is TGTGCCAGCAGCGTAACCGGGACAGGCATACCATATGAGTTCTTC. The full variable domain, in which reference TRBV11-2 and TRBJ2-1 provide the parts outside the CDR3, is EAGVAQSPRYKIIEKRQSVAFWCNPISGHATLYWYQQILGQGPKLLIQFQNNGVVDDSQLPKDRFSAERLKGVDSTLKIQPAKLEDSAVYLCASSVTGTGIPYEFFGPGTRLTVL.

The table lists this clonotype with a few counts. V usage is TRBV19 and J usage is TRBJ2-3, with a weak D call TRBD2 (6 bases). The V end was cut by 0 bases, the J end by 1 base, with 8 bases between. In germline, CDR1 is LNHDA, CDR2 SQIVND (reference sequence). The CDR3 runs to 15 residues. As DNA, the CDR3 is TGTGCCAGTAGTATAGATCCTAGCGGCACAGATACGCAGTATTTT. Translating gives CASSIDPSGTDTQYF.

The chain employs TRBV3-1 and TRBJ2-3, with 7 bases lining up with TRBD2. J was trimmed by 7 bases and V by 0 bases; bases with no gene match: 10. The CDR3 covers 16 residues. Germline values: CDR1 LGHDT, CDR2 YNNKEL (reference sequence). The CDR3 loop is CASSQDSGTIHNTQYF. In nucleotides, the CDR3 is TGTGCCAGCAGCCAAGATTCGGGGACTATTCATAATACGCAGTATTTT.

This clonotype is classed as medium-sized. The genes are TRBV20-1 and TRBJ1-2; D perhaps matches TRBD1 (5 bases). V lost 5 bases and J lost 4, with 8 bases in between. CDR3 size: 11 residues. CDR1 is DFQATT, CDR2 SNEGSKA, per germline (reference sequence). CDR3 amino acids: CSADDSYGYTF. Here the CDR3 DNA reads TGCAGTGCTGACGACAGCTATGGCTACACCTTC.

This clonotype has just a few counts. The V and J genes are TRBV5-1 and TRBJ1-6; D is undetermined. This CDR3 comprises 12 residues. V lost 5 bases and J lost 5, with 5 bases in between. Germline V gene sequence: CDR1 SGHRS, CDR2 YFSETQ. In DNA, the CDR3 is TGCGCCAGCAGTTCCAATAATTCACCCCTCCACTTT. It codes for CASSSNNSPLHF.

The rearrangement links TRBV25-1 to TRBJ2-1; 9 positions match TRBD2. This CDR3 is built from 15 residues. Germline loops: CDR1 MGHDK, CDR2 SYGVNS. V was clipped by 4 bases and J by 3 bases; unmatched bases: 4. The CDR3 is CASSGSGGFYNEQFF. The CDR3 coding sequence is TGTGCCAGCAGTGGTAGCGGGGGTTTCTACAATGAGCAGTTCTTC.

The V and J genes are TRBV4-2 and TRBJ1-1, with 11 nucleotides matching TRBD1. The trim removed 3 bases at V and 4 bases at J, leaving 4 bases unmatched. This CDR3 spans 15 amino acids. Germline assignment: CDR1 LGHNA and CDR2 YNFKEQ. CDR3: CASSQTDRGLTEAFF. The CDR3 DNA follows: TGTGCCAGCAGCCAGACGGACAGGGGGCTCACTGAAGCTTTCTTT.

Many counts were recorded for this clonotype. This rearrangement joins TRBV5-1 to TRBJ2-7; D may be TRBD1 or TRBD2 (5 bases each). Germline CDR1 SGHRS, CDR2 YFSETQ. Deletions cut 5 bases from V and 5 bases from J, with 23 bases between. The CDR3 consists of 16 residues. CDR3 DNA sequence: TGCGCCAGCAGGCGCGGGCTCAGGGACCCCCTGAACGAGCAGTACTTC. This codes for CASRRGLRDPLNEQYF.

The gene calls are TRBV6-2 or TRBV6-3 and TRBJ2-5, with 11 positions matching TRBD2. Germline loops: CDR1 MNHEY, CDR2 SVGEGT. With 5 bases clipped from V and 0 bases from J, the junction kept 8 bases outside the gene matches. The CDR3 runs to 17 residues. The CDR3 sequence is CASSAPPLAGDQETQYF. Written as DNA, the CDR3 is TGTGCCAGCAGTGCCCCCCCACTAGCGGGGGACCAAGAGACCCAGTACTTC.

This chain links TRBV6-5 with TRBJ2-2; D not resolved. V lost 0 bases, J lost 8 bases, and 13 bases lay in between. The CDR3 extends over 15 amino acids. CDR1 and CDR2 (germline): MNHEY, SVGAGI. CDR3 sequence reads: CASSYSSGLSGELFF. DNA for the CDR3: TGTGCCAGCAGTTACTCGAGTGGTTTATCTGGGGAGCTGTTTTTT.

This clonotype was counted between two and nine times. V is TRBV4-3 and J is TRBJ2-7; D remains ambiguous. Deletions cut 0 bases from V and 6 bases from J, with 12 bases between. This CDR3 spans 14 amino acids. The germline gives CDR1 LGHNA, CDR2 YSLEER. CDR3 residues: CASSQDWLGSEQYF. CDR3 bases: TGCGCCAGCAGCCAAGATTGGTTAGGGTCCGAGCAGTACTTC.

A remark on this clonotype: Germline is not matched at one junction end, which may reflect a read error. V and J are TRBV29-1 and TRBJ1-2; D might be TRBD1 (5 bases). Germline loops: CDR1 SQVTM, CDR2 ANQGSEA. This CDR3 has 13 amino acids. CDR3 sequence (DNA): TGCAGCGTAGAAGGGGTGCTCGACTATGGCTACACCTTC. This codes for CSVEGVLDYGYTF.